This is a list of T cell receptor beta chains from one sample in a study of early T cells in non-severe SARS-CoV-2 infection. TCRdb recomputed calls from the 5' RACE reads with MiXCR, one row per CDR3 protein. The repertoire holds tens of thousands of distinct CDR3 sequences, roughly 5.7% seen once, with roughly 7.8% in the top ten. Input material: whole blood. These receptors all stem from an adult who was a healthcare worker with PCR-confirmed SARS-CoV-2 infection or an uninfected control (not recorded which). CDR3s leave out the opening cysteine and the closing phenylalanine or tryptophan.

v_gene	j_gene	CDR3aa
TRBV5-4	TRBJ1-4	ASSSDRGRRGVF
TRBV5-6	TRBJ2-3	ASSPLPSTDTQY
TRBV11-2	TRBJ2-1	ASSALRDREQF
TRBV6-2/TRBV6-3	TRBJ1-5	ASSHRENQPQH
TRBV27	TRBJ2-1	ASSPYSGRADEQF
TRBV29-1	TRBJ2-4	SVKVGAKNIQY
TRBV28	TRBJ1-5	ASSGTGRGNQPQH
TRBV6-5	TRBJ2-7	ASSDDRESY
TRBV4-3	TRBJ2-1	ASTTRGDHNEQF
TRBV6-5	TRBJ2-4	ASSYSRADLGNIQY
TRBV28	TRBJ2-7	ASSSRQGRYEQY
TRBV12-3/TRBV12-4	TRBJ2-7	ASSEAGFSNGDEQY
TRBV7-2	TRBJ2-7	ASSFGTAYEQY
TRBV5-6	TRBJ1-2	ASSPLIHRTEANYGYT
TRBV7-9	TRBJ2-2	ASSKGTGTGGELF
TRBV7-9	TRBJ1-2	ASSWDRSSYT
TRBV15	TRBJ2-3	ATSPRGKSTDTQY
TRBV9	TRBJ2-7	ASRGQAFYGQY
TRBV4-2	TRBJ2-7	ASSQDGWNPYEQY
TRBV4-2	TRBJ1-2	ASSQDGQAFGYT
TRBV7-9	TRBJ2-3	SSSLEYTDTQY
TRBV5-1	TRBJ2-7	ASSLLVGGPHEQY
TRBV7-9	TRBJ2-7	ASSLGTGTGGLEQY
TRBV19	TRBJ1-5	ASSLRDSNQPQH
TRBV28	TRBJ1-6	ASSGGTGYNSPLH
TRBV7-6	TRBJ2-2	ASKTTPPRPSGRKDTGELF
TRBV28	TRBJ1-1	ASSRGTEIYTEAF
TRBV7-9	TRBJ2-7	ASSPKTPINEQY
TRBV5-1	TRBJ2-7	ASGRNRESYEQY
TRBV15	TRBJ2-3	ATSKPQGTQY
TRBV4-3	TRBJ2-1	ASSQGSSGSNEQF
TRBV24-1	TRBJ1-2	ATSAGEAYGYT
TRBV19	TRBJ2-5	ASSTFDGTQETQY
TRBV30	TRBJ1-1	AWSTRAEAF
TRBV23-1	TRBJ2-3	ASISTGVTDTQY
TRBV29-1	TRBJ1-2	SVGAPANYGYT
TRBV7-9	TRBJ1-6	ASSSSGGGYNSPLH
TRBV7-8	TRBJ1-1	ASSPFGQGYTEAF
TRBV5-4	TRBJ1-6	ASGYDRGDSPLH
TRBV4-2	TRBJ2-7	ASSHGIAGGSSYEQY
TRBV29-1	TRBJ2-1	SVRTGSSYNEQF
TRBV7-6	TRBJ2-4	ASSSGTGVAKNIQY
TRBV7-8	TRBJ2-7	ASSLGFSELIKTYEQY
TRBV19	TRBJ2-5	ASSEGRTQY
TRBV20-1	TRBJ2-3	SARAGGSWADTQY
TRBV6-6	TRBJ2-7	ASSYRDGPYEQY
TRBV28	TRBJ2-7	ASSPGITYYEQY
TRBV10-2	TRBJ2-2	ATQLVNTGELF
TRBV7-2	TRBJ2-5	ASSLGGGPETQY
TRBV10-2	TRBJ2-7	ASVGKAGSYEQY
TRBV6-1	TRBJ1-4	ASRGGVATNEKLF
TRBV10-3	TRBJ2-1	AISENIAGGGSNEQF
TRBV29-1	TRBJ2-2	SVNEAGHFSGELF